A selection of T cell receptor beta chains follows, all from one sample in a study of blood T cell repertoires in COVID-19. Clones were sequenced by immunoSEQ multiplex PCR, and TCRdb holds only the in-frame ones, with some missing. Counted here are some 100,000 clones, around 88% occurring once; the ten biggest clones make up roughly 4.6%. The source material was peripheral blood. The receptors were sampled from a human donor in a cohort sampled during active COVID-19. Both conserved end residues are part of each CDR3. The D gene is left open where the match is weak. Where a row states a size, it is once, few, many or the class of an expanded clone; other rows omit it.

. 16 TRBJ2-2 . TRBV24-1 CATSDSDTRGTGELFF TGTGCCACCAGTGATTCGGATACTAGAGGCACCGGGGAGCTGTTTTTT
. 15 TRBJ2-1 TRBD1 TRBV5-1 CASSLAGQLYNEQFF TGCGCCAGCAGCTTGGCGGGACAGTTATACAATGAGCAGTTCTTC
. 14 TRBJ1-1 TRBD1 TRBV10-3 CAISVDRGVGEAFF TGTGCCATCAGTGTGGACAGGGGGGTGGGTGAAGCTTTCTTT
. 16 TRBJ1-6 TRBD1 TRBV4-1 CASSLRQGGIDSPLHF TGCGCCAGCAGCCTGAGACAGGGTGGTATAGATTCACCCCTCCACTTT
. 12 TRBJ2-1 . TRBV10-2 CASSNAYNEQFF TGCGCCAGCAGCAATGCCTACAATGAGCAGTTCTTC
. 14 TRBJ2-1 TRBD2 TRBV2 CATALAGGINEQFF TGTGCCACCGCACTAGCGGGAGGTATCAATGAGCAGTTCTTC
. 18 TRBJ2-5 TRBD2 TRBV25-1 CASSPGLLAGRTQETQYF TGTGCCAGCAGTCCCGGCTTGCTAGCGGGACGGACCCAAGAGACCCAGTACTTC
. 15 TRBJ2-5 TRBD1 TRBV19 CASSIDRGFEETQYF TGTGCCAGTAGTATAGACAGGGGGTTTGAGGAGACCCAGTACTTC
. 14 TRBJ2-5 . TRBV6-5 CASSSPTGQETQYF TGTGCCAGCAGTTCCCCGACAGGCCAAGAGACCCAGTACTTC
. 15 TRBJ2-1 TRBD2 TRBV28 CASSWASGTAREQFF TGTGCCAGCAGTTGGGCTAGCGGGACGGCGCGAGAGCAGTTCTTC
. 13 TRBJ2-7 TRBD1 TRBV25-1 CASSADRVHEQYF TGTGCCAGCAGTGCCGACAGGGTCCACGAGCAGTACTTC
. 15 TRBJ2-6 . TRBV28 CASTQTITGANVLTF TGTGCCAGCACCCAGACAATTACTGGGGCCAACGTCCTGACTTTC
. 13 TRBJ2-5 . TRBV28 CASSSGFAGTQYF TGTGCCAGCAGCTCAGGGTTCGCTGGGACCCAGTACTTC
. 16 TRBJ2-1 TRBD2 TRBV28 CASSFLGLANYNEQFF TGTGCCAGCAGTTTCCTGGGACTAGCGAACTACAATGAGCAGTTCTTC
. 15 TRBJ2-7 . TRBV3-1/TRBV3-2 CASSQHSVSFAEQYF TGTGCCAGCAGCCAACACTCGGTCTCCTTCGCCGAGCAGTACTTC
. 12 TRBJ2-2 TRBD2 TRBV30 CAWTSGSRELFF TGTGCCTGGACTAGCGGGAGCCGGGAGCTGTTTTTT
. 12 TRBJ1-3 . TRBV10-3 CAISGGGNTIYF TGTGCCATCAGTGGCGGTGGAAACACCATATATTTT
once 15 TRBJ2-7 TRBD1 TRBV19 CASSISGTGSYEQYF TGTGCCAGTAGTATCTCCGGGACAGGGTCCTACGAGCAGTACTTC
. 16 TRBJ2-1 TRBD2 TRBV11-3 CASSSGLAGVWNEQFF TGTGCCAGCAGCTCAGGACTAGCGGGAGTTTGGAATGAGCAGTTCTTC
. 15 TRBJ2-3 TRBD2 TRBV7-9 CASSSGTSGTDTQYF TGTGCCAGCAGCTCCGGGACTAGCGGGACAGATACGCAGTATTTT
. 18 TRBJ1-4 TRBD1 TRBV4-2 CASSLGRTGAATNEKLFF TGTGCCAGCAGCCTGGGAAGGACAGGAGCGGCAACTAATGAAAAACTGTTTTTT
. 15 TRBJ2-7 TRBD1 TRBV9 CASSPESGLRGEQYF TGTGCCAGCAGCCCAGAGTCCGGGCTCAGGGGGGAGCAGTACTTC
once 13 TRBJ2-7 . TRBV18 CASSLMDTYEQYF TGTGCCAGCTCACTAATGGACACCTACGAGCAGTACTTC
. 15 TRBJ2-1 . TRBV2 CASSERELSYNEQFF TGTGCCAGCAGTGAACGGGAGTTATCCTACAATGAGCAGTTCTTC
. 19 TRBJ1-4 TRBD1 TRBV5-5 CASSTSGQGRNPTNEKLFF TGTGCCAGCAGCACTTCGGGACAGGGGCGAAACCCAACTAATGAAAAACTGTTTTTT
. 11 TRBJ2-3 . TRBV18 CASSPRNTQYF TGTGCCAGCTCACCCAGGAATACGCAGTATTTT
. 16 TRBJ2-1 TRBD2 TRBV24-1 CATSEFTGLADNEQFF TGTGCCACCAGTGAATTTACGGGACTAGCGGACAATGAGCAGTTCTTC
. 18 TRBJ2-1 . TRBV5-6 CASSFSQLARHLYNEQFF TGTGCCAGCAGCTTTTCCCAACTAGCCCGCCACCTCTACAATGAGCAGTTCTTC
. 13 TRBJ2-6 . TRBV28 CATLSSGANVLTF TGTGCCACCTTGTCTTCTGGGGCCAACGTCCTGACTTTC
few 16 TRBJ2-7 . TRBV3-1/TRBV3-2 CASSQVRRTGTYEQYF TGTGCCAGCAGCCAAGTACGTAGGACGGGAACCTACGAGCAGTACTTC
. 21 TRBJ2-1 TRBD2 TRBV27 CASSLYIPGVYASGSFYEQFF TGTGCCAGCAGTTTATATATCCCGGGGGTTTATGCTAGCGGGAGTTTCTATGAGCAGTTCTTC
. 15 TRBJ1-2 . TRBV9 CASSVGSGVYYGYTF TGTGCCAGCAGCGTAGGGTCAGGCGTCTACTATGGCTACACCTTC
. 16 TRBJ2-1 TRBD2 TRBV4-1 CASSLGLAASINEQFF TGCGCCAGCAGCCTCGGACTAGCGGCCTCCATTAATGAGCAGTTCTTC
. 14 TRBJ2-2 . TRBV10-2 CASTSQGISGELFF TGCGCCAGCACCTCACAGGGAATCTCCGGGGAGCTGTTTTTT
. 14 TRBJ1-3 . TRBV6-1 CASSEAGKGNTIYF TGTGCCAGCAGTGAGGCGGGGAAGGGAAACACCATATATTTT
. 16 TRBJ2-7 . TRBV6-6 CASRGVGGYYSYEQYF TGTGCCAGCAGGGGAGTTGGGGGGTATTACTCCTACGAGCAGTACTTC
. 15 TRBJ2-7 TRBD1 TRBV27 CASSASTGVNYEQYF TGTGCCAGCAGCGCTTCAACAGGGGTAAACTACGAGCAGTACTTC
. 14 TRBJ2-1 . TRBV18 CASSPSAGRNEQFF TGTGCCAGCTCACCATCGGCAGGGCGGAATGAGCAGTTCTTC
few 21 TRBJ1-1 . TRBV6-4 CASSDCGAREGNGGQRTEAFF TGTGCCAGCAGTGACTGTGGAGCCAGGGAGGGGAACGGGGGCCAAAGGACTGAAGCTTTCTTT
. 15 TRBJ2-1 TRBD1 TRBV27 CASSPGQGSYNEQFF TGTGCCAGCAGCCCGGGACAGGGGTCCTACAATGAGCAGTTCTTC
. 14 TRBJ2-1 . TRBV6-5 CASSSSGEFNEQFF TGTGCCAGCAGTTCCTCAGGGGAATTCAATGAGCAGTTCTTC
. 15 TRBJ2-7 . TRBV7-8 CASSLVAGGSYEQYF TGTGCCAGCAGCTTAGTCGCGGGTGGGTCCTACGAGCAGTACTTC
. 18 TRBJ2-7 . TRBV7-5 CVRSYPWGSGGSSYEQYF TGTGTCAGAAGCTACCCCTGGGGTAGCGGAGGCAGCTCCTACGAGCAGTACTTC
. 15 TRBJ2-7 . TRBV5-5 CASSWMGAQGNEQYF TGTGCCAGCAGCTGGATGGGCGCCCAGGGGAACGAGCAGTACTTC
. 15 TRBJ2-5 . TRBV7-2 CASSFSLAKGETQYF TGTGCCAGCAGCTTCTCTCTAGCGAAGGGTGAGACCCAGTACTTC
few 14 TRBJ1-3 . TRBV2 CASSVVQAGNTIYF TGTGCCAGCAGTGTGGTGCAGGCTGGAAACACCATATATTTT
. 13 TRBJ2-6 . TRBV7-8 CASIGSGANVLTF TGTGCCAGCATCGGCTCTGGGGCCAACGTCCTGACTTTC
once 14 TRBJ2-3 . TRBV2 CASSADYTTDTQYF TGTGCCAGCAGTGCGGACTATACCACAGATACGCAGTATTTT